These T cell receptor beta chains were read from a single sample in a study of CD8+CD57+ T cells in acquired aplastic anemia. MiXCR, run by TCRdb on the reads, gives a single entry per CDR3 protein. This table holds more than 40,000 distinct CDR3 sequences, around 70% found once. The sequenced material came from sorted CD4+, CD8+, or CD8+CD57+ T cells (not recorded which) from PBMCs. These receptor sequences come from a human donor in good health, serving as a control. CDR3s leave out the opening cysteine and the closing phenylalanine or tryptophan.

j_call	v_call	cdr3_aa
TRBJ1-1	TRBV9	ASSSGTGPGTEAF
TRBJ2-1	TRBV7-9	ASSLQGYEQF
TRBJ2-5	TRBV7-2	ASSLGPPGVETQY
TRBJ2-1	TRBV29-1	SVDRDSPTNEQF
TRBJ1-1	TRBV4-3	ASSPVGYTSDAF
TRBJ2-3	TRBV2	ASSGRAASTDTQY
TRBJ2-5	TRBV29-1	SVGMYLGLVGETQY
TRBJ1-1	TRBV29-1	SVLGAGAF
TRBJ2-7	TRBV25-1	ASKMTATYEQY
TRBJ1-2	TRBV5-1	ASSLVGGDYGYT
TRBJ2-5	TRBV19	ASSISPQETQY
TRBJ2-7	TRBV12-3/TRBV12-4	ASSVWTVAPPSYEQY
TRBJ1-6	TRBV10-3	AISDIESDSPLH
TRBJ2-3	TRBV25-1	ASSALADSTDTQY
TRBJ1-6	TRBV6-1	ASSEARGSPLH
TRBJ2-1	TRBV19	ASALGGMAYNEQF
TRBJ2-7	TRBV10-3	AIRAGDLGYEQY
TRBJ1-3	TRBV19	ASSTRDVGNTIY
TRBJ2-7	TRBV20-1	SASRGLGEQY